This T cell receptor (beta chain) was recovered during a study of blood T cells in healthy people across ages. Overall study findings and caveats: Naive T cell percentage strongly correlated with TCR beta diversity.

This clonotype showed up just a few times. Its antigen is undetermined. A J-beta primer mix and a sample-barcoded 5' primer were used in a second PCR of roughly 6 to 12 cycles. MiXCR was run by TCRdb on the 5' RACE reads, yielding one entry per CDR3 protein. The repertoire holds approximately 1.5 million distinct CDR3 sequences, roughly 30% seen once, with 11% in the top ten. V lost 0 bases and J 3 bases, leaving 12 bases between the germline ends. Germline CDR1 is MNHEY and CDR2 is SMNVEV (reference sequence). CDR3 size: 15 residues. The chain joins TRBV27 to TRBJ2-7, with D maybe TRBD2 (6 bases). Sequences were obtained from blood. The origin of this receptor is a woman younger than 45 in good health. The CDR3 is CASSLSTGAVYEQYF. DNA for the CDR3: TGTGCCAGCAGTTTATCGACGGGAGCCGTCTACGAGCAGTACTTC.